This entry features one TCR beta chain sequence. Its antigen remains unknown. The germline V and J ends were trimmed by 4 bases and 4 bases, with 10 bases remaining between them. Germline CDR1 and CDR2: SNHLY and FYNNEI. This CDR3 region has 13 residues. Produced via immunoSEQ multiplex PCR; TCRdb's table is partial and in-frame only. Of fewer than 200,000 clones listed, around 92% are singletons. These data come from a study of cytomegalovirus exposure and HLA in healthy donors. The study, taken as a whole, reports: Most TCR sequences were uncommon, yet certain public TCRs appeared in many donors. Associated with cytomegalovirus, according to the listing, were fewer than 200 TCR beta chains.

Sequencing was performed on PBMCs. The chain combines TRBV2 with TRBJ1-1; possible D gene TRBD1, 6 bases. The source is a woman in her late teens or twenties in good health and CMV-seropositive. The CDR3 sequence: CASSALGATEAFF. CDR3 in DNA: TGTGCCAGCAGTGCCTTGGGGGCCACTGAAGCTTTCTTT. Looking up the rest from reference TRBV2 and TRBJ1-1 gives the full variable domain: EPEVTQTPSHQVTQMGQEVILRCVPISNHLYFYWYRQILGQKVEFLVSFYNNEISEKSEIFDDQFSVERPDGSNFTLKIRSTKLEDSAMYFCASSALGATEAFFGQGTRLTVV.